Below, one T cell receptor beta chain is given with its context. Its antigen is not known. TCRdb keeps only in-frame clones here, not all; method: immunoSEQ multiplex PCR. Among over a million clones, 98% were seen once, and the ten largest hold about 0.34%. The CDR3 runs to 17 residues. With 3 bases clipped from V and 6 bases from J, the junction kept 11 bases outside the gene matches. Germline CDR1 is MDHEN and CDR2 is SYDVKM. The sample belongs to a study of shared clonotypes between healthy human individuals. Study overall: CD4 naive and CD4 memory each took three plates per donor, while CD8 naive took two and CD8 memory one.

CD4+ cells yielded CD45RA+ naive and CD45RA-negative memory subsets. Study conclusions and caveats: For naive CD4 cells, roughly 5.5% of clonotypes were shared across a handful of donors.

Sequencing was done on a sample of naive CD4+ T cells sorted from blood. Documented subset: CD45RA+ positively selected. The chain is built from TRBV28 and TRBJ1-5; 10 bases map to TRBD1. This TCR was sampled from a man between 25 and 39 years old in good health. The CDR3 sequence: CASSLGSTGGDVQPQHF. The CDR3 DNA is TGTGCCAGCAGTTTGGGGTCGACAGGGGGCGACGTTCAGCCCCAGCATTTT.